This TCR beta chain was recorded in a study of blood T cell repertoires in COVID-19. Study-wide background: Acute and convalescent COVID-19 samples came from the United States, Italy and Spain. T cells, B-cell-depleted T cells, or PBMCs supplied cDNA or gDNA.

The ends were cut back, 0 bases at V and 9 bases at J, with 12 bases in the middle. In germline, CDR1 is SNHLY, CDR2 FYNNEI. The CDR3 consists of 14 residues. This clone was detected only once. Methods used by the authors: Nucleated cell number was recorded as an estimate derived from reference gene primer amplification. Assay: immunoSEQ multiplex PCR; the TCRdb copy retains only in-frame clones and omits some. The V and J calls and clone size come from that table; D and trimming were worked out from the DNA. The sample consists of over 110,000 clones, approximately 90% of them appearing once. Material for sequencing was peripheral blood. This sequence joins TRBV2 and TRBJ1-5; D ambiguous. This receptor was taken from a human donor in a cohort sampled during active COVID-19. This CDR3 reads CASSEALSGTPQHF. CDR3 coding DNA: TGTGCCAGCAGTGAAGCGCTCTCGGGTACGCCCCAGCATTTT. Based on the CDR3 plus reference TRBV2 and TRBJ1-5, the full variable domain is EPEVTQTPSHQVTQMGQEVILRCVPISNHLYFYWYRQILGQKVEFLVSFYNNEISEKSEIFDDQFSVERPDGSNFTLKIRSTKLEDSAMYFCASSEALSGTPQHFGDGTRLSIL.